This TCR beta chain was identified in a study of control samples from healthy donors and cancer patients. Germline lookup yields CDR1 GTSNPN and CDR2 SVGIG (reference sequence). V dropped 5 bases and J dropped 7 bases, with 11 bases sitting between them. The CDR3 contains 11 residues. Using immunoSEQ multiplex PCR, the repertoire was profiled, and TCRdb retains in-frame clones only, with some absent. The table has around 100,000 clones, about 89% seen once. The receptor was derived from a man aged 60-69 years with lung cancer. The chain links TRBV30 to TRBJ1-2; the D gene is possibly TRBD1 (5 bases). Sequenced: PBMCs. The CDR3 region is CAWGDVRGYTF. CDR3 bases: TGTGCCTGGGGGGACGTACGTGGCTACACCTTC.